The 10 T cell receptor beta chains in this list originate from one sample, sequenced in a study of blood T cells in healthy people across ages. The authors ran a second PCR of about 6 to 11 cycles using a sample-barcoded 5' primer and a J-beta primer mix. TCRdb reprocessed the 5' RACE reads with MiXCR, giving one entry per CDR3 protein. The sample has hundreds of thousands of distinct CDR3 sequences; approximately 25% are singletons. Another study also made use of these data, one on T cells of mothers and their children.

Sequenced input: blood. Receptor source: a boy younger than 18 in good health.

The J gene is TRBJ2-3, the V gene TRBV7-2; tentatively, D is TRBD2 (6 bases). CDR1 is SGHTA and CDR2 is FQGNSA in the germline V gene. This CDR3 is built from 17 residues. Between the trimmed V and J ends, which lost 5 bases and 1 base, there was a span of 19 bases. Here the CDR3 DNA reads TGTGCCAGCAGCGCCCAACCATACGCTAGCGGCACAGATACGCAGTATTTT. It is translated as CASSAQPYASGTDTQYF.

V is TRBV4-3 and J is TRBJ2-5; perhaps D is TRBD1 or TRBD2 (5 bases each). The J call is in doubt because the DNA end fits TRBJ2-1 better. The CDR3 totals 16 residues. CDR1 and CDR2 from the germline V gene are LGHNA and YSLEER. CDR3 DNA sequence: TGCGCCAGCAGCCAAGATCAACGTGGGGGATACAATGAGCAGTTCTTC. Translated, it gives CASSQDQRGGYNEQFF.

This chain connects TRBV5-1 to TRBJ2-2; 9 positions match TRBD1. The CDR3 length is 17 residues. CDR1 SGHRS and CDR2 YFSETQ come from the germline V gene. V shed 1 base and J 8 bases; nucleotides not matched to a gene: 12. CDR3 coding DNA: TGCGCCAGCAGCTTGTCTCTTACAGGGGGCGAATCGGGGGAGCTGTTTTTT. Translation gives CASSLSLTGGESGELFF.

This clonotype came up a few times. The V gene is TRBV7-3, the J gene TRBJ2-5; 7 bases line up with TRBD2. The CDR3 runs to 20 residues. The V and J ends lost 9 bases and 2 bases, in that order; junction bases with no gene match: 27. From germline, CDR1 is SGHTA and CDR2 FQGTGA. CDR3 sequence: CASPLPRTRVVGLRQETQYF. The CDR3 DNA follows: TGTGCCAGTCCTCTCCCACGGACTAGAGTTGTCGGCTTGCGTCAAGAGACCCAGTACTTC. The full variable domain, its missing parts supplied by reference TRBV7-3 and TRBJ2-5, is GAGVSQTPSNKVTEKGKYVELRCDPISGHTALYWYRQSLGQGPEFLIYFQGTGAADDSGLPNDRFFAVRPEGSVSTLKIQRTERGDSAVYLCASPLPRTRVVGLRQETQYFGPGTRLLVL.

This clonotype was picked up a small number of times. The rearrangement joins TRBV5-1 to TRBJ1-4, with D perhaps matching TRBD1 (6 bases). Trimming took off 4 bases at V and 6 bases at J, with 16 bases between the two ends. This CDR3 contains 15 residues. Germline loops: CDR1 SGHRS, CDR2 YFSETQ. This CDR3 is CASSPQGCADEKLFF. The DNA for the CDR3 is TGCGCCAGCAGCCCACAGGGATGTGCGGATGAAAAACTGTTTTTT.

CDR3 loop: CASSPSGTGGLGQPQHF. The CDR3 DNA reads TGTGCCAGCAGTCCCTCCGGGACAGGGGGTTTAGGTCAGCCCCAGCATTTT. The chain couples TRBV28 to TRBJ1-5; 11 bases are shared with TRBD1. The germline V gene has CDR1 MDHEN and CDR2 SYDVKM. This CDR3 comprises 17 residues. The V and J ends lost 5 bases and 6 bases, in that order; junction bases with no gene match: 12.

This clonotype has a single count. This chain uses TRBV4-1 with TRBJ2-1, with TRBD1 matching over 7 bases. CDR3 length equals 18 residues. Looked up from germline, CDR1 is MGHRA and CDR2 is YSYEKL. Trimming took 4 bases from V and 1 from J; bases not matched to a gene: 13. CDR3 in DNA: TGCGCCAGCAGCCGACCGTCCGGGACAGAGGCATCCTACAATGAGCAGTTCTTC. Amino acid sequence: CASSRPSGTEASYNEQFF.

The chain couples TRBV4-3 to TRBJ1-4, with unresolved D. Germline V gene data show CDR1 as LGHNA and CDR2 as YSLEER. The CDR3 loop spans 15 amino acids. Trimming left V 4 bases short and J 0 bases short, with 9 bases between. The CDR3 loop reads CASSPYTATNEKLFF. Here the CDR3 DNA reads TGCGCCAGCAGCCCATATACAGCAACTAATGAAAAACTGTTTTTT.

The chain carries TRBV29-1 and TRBJ2-6, with 9 bases lining up with TRBD1. The CDR3 spans 16 residues. Germline V gene sequence: CDR1 SQVTM, CDR2 ANQGSEA. Trimming removed 3 bases from V and 1 base from J; junction bases left unmatched: 4. For the CDR3, the DNA is TGCAGCGTTGAGGACAGGGGATCGTCTGGGGCCAACGTCCTGACTTTC. Encoded protein: CSVEDRGSSGANVLTF.

This chain connects TRBV5-5 to TRBJ2-7; D remains unclear. This CDR3 spans 15 amino acids. The germline V and J ends were trimmed by 0 bases and 2 bases, with 12 bases remaining between them. Per germline, CDR1 SGHKS and CDR2 YYEKEE (reference sequence). The CDR3: CASSLEATPPYEQYF. The CDR3 DNA follows: TGTGCCAGCAGCTTGGAGGCTACTCCCCCCTACGAGCAGTACTTC.